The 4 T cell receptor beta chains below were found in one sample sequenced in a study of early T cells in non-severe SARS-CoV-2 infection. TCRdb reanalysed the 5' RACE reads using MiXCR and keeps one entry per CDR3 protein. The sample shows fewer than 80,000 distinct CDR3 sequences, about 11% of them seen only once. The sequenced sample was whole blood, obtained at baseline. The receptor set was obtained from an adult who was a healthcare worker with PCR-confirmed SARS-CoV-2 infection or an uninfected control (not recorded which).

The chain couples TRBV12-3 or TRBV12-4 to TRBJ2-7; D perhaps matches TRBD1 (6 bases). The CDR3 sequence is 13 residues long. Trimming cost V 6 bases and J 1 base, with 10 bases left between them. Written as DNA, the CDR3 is TGTGCCAGCAGGTACCAGGGGTCCTACGAGCAGTACTTC. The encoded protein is CASRYQGSYEQYF.

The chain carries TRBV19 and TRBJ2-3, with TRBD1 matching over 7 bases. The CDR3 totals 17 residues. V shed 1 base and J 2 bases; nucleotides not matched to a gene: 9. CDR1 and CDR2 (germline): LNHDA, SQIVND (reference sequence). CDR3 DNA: TGTGCCAGTAGTATAGGGGACAGCCGCATTCCCACAGATACGCAGTATTTT. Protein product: CASSIGDSRIPTDTQYF.

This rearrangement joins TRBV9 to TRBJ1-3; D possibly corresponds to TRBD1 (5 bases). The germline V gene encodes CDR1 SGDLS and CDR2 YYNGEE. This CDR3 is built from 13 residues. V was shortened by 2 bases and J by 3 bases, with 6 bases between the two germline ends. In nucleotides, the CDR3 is TGTGCCAGCAGCGTGGACATTGGAAACACCATATATTTT. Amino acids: CASSVDIGNTIYF.

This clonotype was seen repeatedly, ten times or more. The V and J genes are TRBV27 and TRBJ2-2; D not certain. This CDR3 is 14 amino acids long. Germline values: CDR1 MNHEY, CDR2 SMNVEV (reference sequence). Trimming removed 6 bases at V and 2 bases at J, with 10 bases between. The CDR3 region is CASSVQINTGELFF. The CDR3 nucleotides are TGTGCCAGCAGCGTACAGATAAACACCGGGGAGCTGTTTTTT.